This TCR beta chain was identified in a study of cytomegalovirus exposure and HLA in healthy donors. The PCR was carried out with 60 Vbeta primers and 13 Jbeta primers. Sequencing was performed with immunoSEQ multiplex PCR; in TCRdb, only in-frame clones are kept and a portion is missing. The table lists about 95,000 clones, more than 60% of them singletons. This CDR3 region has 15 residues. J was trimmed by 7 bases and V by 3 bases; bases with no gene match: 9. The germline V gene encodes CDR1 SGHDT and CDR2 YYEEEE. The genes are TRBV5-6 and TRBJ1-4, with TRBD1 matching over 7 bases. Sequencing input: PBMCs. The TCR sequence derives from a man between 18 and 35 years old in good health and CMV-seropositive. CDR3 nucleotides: TGTGCCAGCAGCTGGGCGGACAGGCTACCTGAAAAACTGTTTTTT. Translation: CASSWADRLPEKLFF.